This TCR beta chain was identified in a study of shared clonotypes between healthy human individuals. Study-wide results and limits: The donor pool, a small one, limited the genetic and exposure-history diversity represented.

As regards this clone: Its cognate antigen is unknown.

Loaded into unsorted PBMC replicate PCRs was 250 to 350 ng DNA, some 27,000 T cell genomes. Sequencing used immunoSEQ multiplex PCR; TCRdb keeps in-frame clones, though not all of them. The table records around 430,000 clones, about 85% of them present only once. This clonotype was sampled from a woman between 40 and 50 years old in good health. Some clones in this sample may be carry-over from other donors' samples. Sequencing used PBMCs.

The CDR3 coding sequence is TGTGCCACCAGCAGAGATCTGAGGGGCGGGGAGCTGTTTTTT. Amino acid sequence: CATSRDLRGGELFF. J is TRBJ2-2 and V is TRBV15; D assignment may be TRBD1 or TRBD2 (5 bases each). The CDR3 spans 14 residues. Per germline, CDR1 LNHNV and CDR2 YYDKDF (reference sequence). Trimming cost V 0 bases and J 7 bases, with 9 bases left between them.